Shown below are 7 T cell receptor beta chains from a single sample sequenced in a study of T cell repertoires in cytomegalovirus infection. These receptors are not linked to any known antigen. Each CDR3 protein is one row after TCRdb ran MiXCR on the reads. Of some 480,000 distinct CDR3 sequences detected, 25% to 35% appear once; the ten largest clones hold 15% to 20%. Sample: cultured PBMCs, taken from culture after CMV antigen stimulation. These receptors all stem from a human donor in good health (CMV status not recorded). Some clones in this sample may be carry-over from other donors' samples.

The chain is built from TRBV7-2 and TRBJ2-1; D perhaps matches TRBD2 (5 bases). Deletions cut 4 bases from V and 10 bases from J, with 20 bases between. Germline V gene sequence: CDR1 SGHTA, CDR2 FQGNSA. The CDR3 runs to 15 residues. CDR3 in DNA: TGTGCCAGCAGCTCCTCGGGAACTCTTAAAGGGGAGCAGTTCTTC. Its protein product is CASSSSGTLKGEQFF.

V is TRBV27 and J is TRBJ1-6; D gene unclear. Germline loops: CDR1 MNHEY, CDR2 SMNVEV (reference sequence). V was clipped by 6 bases and J by 3 bases, with 12 bases between them. The CDR3 sequence is 15 residues long. CDR3 sequence reads: CASSPGGVYNSPLHF. For the CDR3, the DNA is TGTGCCAGCAGCCCGGGAGGTGTCTATAATTCACCCCTCCACTTT.

V is TRBV19 and J is TRBJ2-3; D is undetermined. The V end lost 8 bases, the J end lost 2 bases, and 11 bases lay between the germline ends. CDR3 length equals 13 residues. Per germline, CDR1 LNHDA and CDR2 SQIVND (reference sequence). The CDR3 region has the DNA TGTGCCAGTTCCCCTGTCAACACAGATACGCAGTATTTT. Its translation is CASSPVNTDTQYF.

CDR3 sequence (DNA): TGTGCCAGCAATTGGGCCACCGGGGAGCTGTTTTTT. Translated: CASNWATGELFF. The gene calls are TRBV12-3 or TRBV12-4 and TRBJ2-2; D unclear. Trimming cost V 7 bases and J 4 bases, with 7 bases left between them. This CDR3 is 12 amino acids long.

The V and J genes are TRBV6-1 and TRBJ2-1; D is perhaps TRBD2 (6 bases). With 6 bases removed from V and 6 bases from J, the gap between germline ends came to 18 bases. The CDR3 totals 15 residues. CDR1 is MNHNS, CDR2 SASEGT, per germline. CDR3 sequence reads: CASSSPGRIGNEQFF. The CDR3 region has the DNA TGTGCCAGCAGCTCCCCCGGGAGAATAGGCAATGAGCAGTTCTTC.

This chain connects TRBV5-1 to TRBJ2-1, with D tentatively TRBD1 or TRBD2 (5 bases each). V dropped 1 base and J dropped 9 bases, with 20 bases sitting between them. The CDR3 spans 16 residues. The germline V gene has CDR1 SGHRS and CDR2 YFSETQ. In DNA form, the CDR3 reads TGCGCCAGCAGCTTGACGGGACCTTCGGTTGGTGGTGAGCAGTTCTTC. Translating gives CASSLTGPSVGGEQFF.

The V and J genes are TRBV6-5 and TRBJ1-2; D ambiguous. V was shortened by 2 bases and J by 1 base, with 2 bases between the two germline ends. Per germline, CDR1 MNHEY and CDR2 SVGAGI. The CDR3 extends over 12 amino acids. CDR3 in amino acids: CASSYSNYGYTF. The CDR3 coding sequence is TGTGCCAGCAGTTACAGTAACTATGGCTACACCTTC.